The present T cell receptor beta chain was sequenced within a study of T cells in Graves' hyperthyroidism and ophthalmopathy. Study-wide results and caveats: A model of 13 V-J pairs discriminated ophthalmopathy from stable hyperthyroidism.

Diagnoses were made from clinical symptoms, serum measures (thyroxine and TRAb), thyroid ultrasound and orbital computed tomography. This clonotype was observed at least ten times. Its specificity is not known. Germline CDR1 reads GTSNPN; CDR2 reads SVGIG (reference sequence). This CDR3 spans 15 amino acids. Trimming took 3 bases from V and 2 from J; bases not matched to a gene: 6. Amplification of TCR beta CDR3 regions was performed using RNA transcripts as template. The HTBI primer set served for first-round RT-PCR of the TCR CDR3. TCRdb re-called the multiplex PCR reads with MiXCR, one entry per CDR3 protein. The table has a few hundred thousand distinct CDR3 sequences, over 15% seen once.

The sequence came from a woman aged 18-29 years with Graves' ophthalmopathy. This sequence joins TRBV30 and TRBJ2-5; 10 bases line up with TRBD2. The material sequenced was blood. CDR3 residues: CAWSLRAGGQETQYF. The CDR3, as DNA: TGTGCCTGGAGCCTCCGAGCGGGGGGGCAAGAGACCCAGTACTTC.